This T cell receptor (beta chain) was documented in a study of long-term antiretroviral therapy in people with HIV. Researchers ran immunoSEQ v3.0 at survey level. The data were produced by immunoSEQ multiplex PCR, yet TCRdb's version contains in-frame clones alone and is incomplete. The data show 40,000 or so clones, with roughly four fifths seen just once and approximately 14% held by the top ten. Regarding this clone: Its antigen is still unknown.

Trimming took 4 bases from V and 2 from J, leaving 12 bases between them. Germline V gives CDR1 SGHRS, CDR2 YFSETQ. The CDR3 sequence is 14 residues long. Whole-study findings and limits: Increased diversity was seen after ART, yet it remained lower than in transplant donor controls. Specimens of blood were obtained during about 2003 to 2018, possibly under older ART regimens. Repertoires looked antigen-experienced, with only a slight naive shift after ART.

The rearrangement links TRBV5-1 to TRBJ2-5; D is perhaps TRBD2 (5 bases). The sample here was unsorted PBMCs, taken 0.3 years after starting antiretroviral therapy. The TCR originated in a man aged 18 to 35 with HIV. CDR3 nucleotides: TGCGCCAGCAGCCCCGGTGGAGGACAAGAGACCCAGTACTTC. Protein product: CASSPGGGQETQYF.